A selection of T cell receptor beta chains follows, all from one sample in a study of siplizumab effects on memory and regulatory T cells. These receptors are not linked to any known antigen. The repertoire was sequenced with immunoSEQ multiplex PCR; TCRdb's copy has only in-frame clones and lacks some. Here the sample spans almost 15,000 clones, over 40% being singletons. Specimen: CFSE-low (dividing) CD4+ T cells sorted from an allogeneic mixed lymphocyte reaction. All receptors come from a human donor in good health; the cells came from an allogeneic mixed lymphocyte reaction. Some clones in this sample may be carry-over from other donors' samples. The CDR3 runs from the conserved cysteine through the conserved F or W. Fields, in order: V gene, clone size, D gene, J gene, CDR3 protein, CDR3 DNA. D genes are given only for firm matches. Clone size appears in some rows only: once, few, many, or a class for an expanded clone.

TRBV6-5,NA,NA,TRBJ1-5,CASSYSWQLHQPQHF,TGTGCCAGCAGTTACTCGTGGCAGCTTCATCAGCCCCAGCATTTT
TRBV11-3,NA,TRBD2,TRBJ2-7,CASSSPALGLAGRHEQYF,TGTGCCAGCAGCTCGCCAGCGTTGGGACTAGCGGGACGACACGAGCAGTACTTC
TRBV6-6,NA,NA,TRBJ2-1,CASRSGAGEFNEQFF,TGTGCCAGCAGATCGGGGGCGGGAGAGTTCAATGAGCAGTTCTTC
TRBV6-5,few,NA,TRBJ2-7,CASSPRRGSYEQYF,TGTGCCAGCAGCCCGCGTCGAGGGTCCTACGAGCAGTACTTC
TRBV9,NA,NA,TRBJ2-5,CASSVAPDRETQYF,TGTGCCAGCAGCGTAGCTCCAGACAGGGAGACCCAGTACTTC
TRBV7-3,NA,NA,TRBJ2-3,CASSSRAQANTQYF,TGTGCCAGCAGCTCTCGGGCCCAAGCGAATACGCAGTATTTT
TRBV25-1,NA,TRBD1,TRBJ1-1,CASSPRTGGHTEAFF,TGTGCCAGCAGCCCGAGGACAGGGGGACACACTGAAGCTTTCTTT
TRBV18,NA,NA,TRBJ2-3,CTSSPGGSGATDTQYF,TGTACCAGCTCACCAGGGGGTAGCGGGGCCACAGATACGCAGTATTTT
TRBV19,NA,TRBD2,TRBJ2-2,CASRAGGYTGELFF,TGTGCCAGTAGAGCGGGAGGCTACACCGGGGAGCTGTTTTTT
TRBV11-3,NA,TRBD2,TRBJ2-1,CASSASGKMNEQFF,TGTGCCAGCAGCGCTAGCGGGAAAATGAATGAGCAGTTCTTC
TRBV7-9,NA,NA,TRBJ2-2,CASSLVGPGELFF,TGTGCCAGCAGCTTAGTTGGTCCCGGGGAGCTGTTTTTT
TRBV25-1,NA,NA,TRBJ1-6,CASSPQSSYNSPLHF,TGTGCCAGCAGCCCACAGAGCTCCTATAATTCACCCCTCCACTTT
TRBV6-5,NA,NA,TRBJ1-3,CASATTGPSGNTIYF,TGTGCCAGCGCCACCACAGGCCCCTCTGGAAACACCATATATTTT
TRBV6-6,NA,TRBD1,TRBJ1-1,CASSNQGEGTEAFF,TGTGCCAGCAGTAACCAGGGGGAGGGCACTGAAGCTTTCTTT
TRBV27,NA,TRBD2,TRBJ2-1,CASSRLANYNEQFF,TGTGCCAGCAGCCGACTAGCGAACTACAATGAGCAGTTCTTC
TRBV7-3,many,NA,TRBJ2-3,CASSHQYGTATDTQYF,TGTGCCAGCAGCCACCAATACGGCACCGCCACAGATACGCAGTATTTT
TRBV5-8,NA,TRBD2,TRBJ2-7,CASSPAGLAGGNEQYF,TGTGCCAGCAGCCCGGCGGGACTAGCGGGAGGAAACGAGCAGTACTTC
TRBV28,few,NA,TRBJ2-2,CASSFLGSGSGELFF,TGTGCCAGCAGTTTTCTGGGGAGCGGGTCCGGGGAGCTGTTTTTT
TRBV6-6,NA,NA,TRBJ1-5,CASRSNQPQHF,TGTGCCAGCCGGTCCAATCAGCCCCAGCATTTT
TRBV11-2,NA,NA,TRBJ2-1,CASRPDWSSYNEQFF,TGTGCCAGCAGACCCGACTGGAGCTCCTACAATGAGCAGTTCTTC
TRBV5-1,few,NA,TRBJ2-7,CASSLRGNYEQYF,TGCGCCAGCAGCTTACGCGGAAACTACGAGCAGTACTTC
TRBV7-9,few,NA,TRBJ1-3,CASSFEYSGNTIYF,TGTGCCAGCAGCTTTGAGTATTCTGGAAACACCATATATTTT
TRBV5-1,NA,TRBD1,TRBJ2-3,CASKQGARGDTQYF,TGCGCCAGCAAGCAGGGGGCGAGGGGAGATACGCAGTATTTT
TRBV2,NA,TRBD2,TRBJ2-5,CASLLGGETQYF,TGTGCCAGTCTGTTGGGGGGGGAGACCCAGTACTTC
TRBV28,few,NA,TRBJ2-2,CASSSGLGRGHTGELFF,TGTGCCAGCAGCTCCGGTCTGGGGCGGGGGCACACCGGGGAGCTGTTTTTT
TRBV7-6,NA,TRBD2,TRBJ2-5,CASSLAGGFRETQYF,TGTGCCAGCAGCTTAGCGGGAGGGTTTCGAGAGACCCAGTACTTC
TRBV7-2,once,NA,TRBJ2-7,CASSPRGGGAGGSYEQYF,TGTGCCAGCAGCCCCAGGGGGGGTGGGGCAGGGGGGTCCTACGAGCAGTACTTC
TRBV14,NA,NA,TRBJ1-2,CASSQELGAYGYTF,TGTGCCAGCAGCCAAGAACTGGGGGCCTATGGCTACACCTTC
TRBV28,few,NA,TRBJ1-5,CASSFGNRQSNQPQHF,TGTGCCAGCAGTTTCGGAAATAGACAGAGCAATCAGCCCCAGCATTTT
TRBV19,few,NA,TRBJ2-3,CASSIFGVSVADTQYF,TGTGCCAGTAGTATATTCGGGGTCTCCGTGGCAGATACGCAGTATTTT
TRBV5-6,NA,NA,TRBJ2-3,CASSPRLSSGDTQYF,TGTGCCAGCAGCCCAAGACTAAGTTCCGGGGATACGCAGTATTTT
TRBV11-2,NA,TRBD2,TRBJ2-1,CASSHIPPLAGFGNEQFF,TGTGCCAGCAGCCACATCCCCCCACTAGCGGGATTTGGCAATGAGCAGTTCTTC
TRBV5-1,NA,TRBD1,TRBJ2-7,CASSVTRDRGRSEQYF,TGCGCCAGCAGCGTCACCCGGGACAGGGGTAGGAGCGAGCAGTACTTC
TRBV5-8,NA,NA,TRBJ1-1,CASSLFRGSTEAFF,TGTGCCAGCAGCTTGTTTCGAGGATCCACTGAAGCTTTCTTT
TRBV27,NA,NA,TRBJ2-5,CASSLSSLPQETQYF,TGTGCCAGCAGTTTATCGAGCCTGCCCCAAGAGACCCAGTACTTC
TRBV7-3,NA,NA,TRBJ1-5,CASSLGAGNQPQHF,TGTGCCAGCAGCTTAGGGGCGGGGAATCAGCCCCAGCATTTT
TRBV10-3,NA,NA,TRBJ1-1,CAISDPDGRNTEAFF,TGTGCCATCAGCGATCCTGACGGTAGGAACACTGAAGCTTTCTTT
TRBV5-1,NA,NA,TRBJ1-6,CASSLIVRSRDASYNSPLHF,TGCGCCAGCAGCTTGATCGTGCGGTCGAGGGACGCCTCCTATAATTCACCCCTCCACTTT
TRBV28,medium-sized,NA,TRBJ1-5,CASRMGGDQPQHF,TGTGCCAGCCGAATGGGGGGGGATCAGCCCCAGCATTTT
TRBV6-5,NA,NA,TRBJ2-1,CASGPKGYNEQFF,TGTGCCTCTGGGCCCAAGGGATACAATGAGCAGTTCTTC
TRBV28,NA,TRBD1,TRBJ1-3,CASSAPTGGFSGNTIYF,TGTGCCAGCAGTGCCCCGACAGGGGGCTTCTCTGGAAACACCATATATTTT
TRBV5-1,NA,NA,TRBJ2-3,CASSLETDTQYF,TGCGCCAGCAGCTTGGAGACAGATACGCAGTATTTT
TRBV4-2,NA,NA,TRBJ2-3,CASSRRRGMGPDTQYF,TGTGCCAGCAGCCGGCGCAGAGGGATGGGCCCAGATACGCAGTATTTT
TRBV5-4,NA,NA,TRBJ2-5,CASSLSMETQYF,TGTGCCAGCAGCTTATCGATGGAGACCCAGTACTTC
TRBV18,medium-sized,NA,TRBJ1-1,CASSPQDKLAFF,TGTGCCAGCTCACCACAAGACAAGTTAGCTTTCTTT
TRBV7-9,NA,TRBD2,TRBJ2-1,CAGSAGGNGNEQFF,TGTGCCGGCTCCGCCGGGGGGAATGGCAATGAGCAGTTCTTC
TRBV5-1,few,TRBD1,TRBJ2-1,CASSLNPQRDRWNNEQFF,TGCGCCAGCAGCTTGAACCCTCAAAGGGACAGGTGGAACAATGAGCAGTTCTTC
TRBV28,NA,TRBD2,TRBJ2-7,CASSAPSASGRLYEQYF,TGTGCCAGCAGTGCCCCCTCTGCTAGCGGGAGGTTGTACGAGCAGTACTTC
TRBV11-2,medium-sized,TRBD2,TRBJ2-2,CASSPAGPKLAGATGELFF,TGTGCCAGCAGCCCAGCAGGGCCGAAACTAGCGGGAGCTACCGGGGAGCTGTTTTTT
TRBV6-4,NA,NA,TRBJ1-1,CASSRLMNTEAFF,TGTGCCAGCAGCAGGCTCATGAACACTGAAGCTTTCTTT
TRBV18,NA,NA,TRBJ2-7,CASSPGGNEQYF,TGTGCCAGCTCACCGGGTGGGAACGAGCAGTACTTC
TRBV7-9,few,TRBD1,TRBJ1-2,CASSLADRGRYGYTF,TGTGCCAGCAGCTTAGCGGACAGGGGACGCTATGGCTACACCTTC
TRBV7-9,NA,NA,TRBJ1-2,CASSTRGDANYGYTF,TGTGCCAGCAGTACTCGAGGGGACGCTAACTATGGCTACACCTTC
TRBV27,few,TRBD1,TRBJ1-2,CASKGVRQGDGYTF,TGTGCCAGCAAGGGCGTCCGACAGGGAGATGGCTACACCTTC
TRBV19,few,TRBD1,TRBJ1-6,CASNGQGGNSPLHF,TGTGCCAGTAATGGACAGGGCGGAAATTCACCCCTCCACTTT
TRBV19,NA,TRBD2,TRBJ2-3,CASSIAASGRDTQYF,TGTGCCAGTAGTATAGCGGCTAGCGGGAGAGATACGCAGTATTTT